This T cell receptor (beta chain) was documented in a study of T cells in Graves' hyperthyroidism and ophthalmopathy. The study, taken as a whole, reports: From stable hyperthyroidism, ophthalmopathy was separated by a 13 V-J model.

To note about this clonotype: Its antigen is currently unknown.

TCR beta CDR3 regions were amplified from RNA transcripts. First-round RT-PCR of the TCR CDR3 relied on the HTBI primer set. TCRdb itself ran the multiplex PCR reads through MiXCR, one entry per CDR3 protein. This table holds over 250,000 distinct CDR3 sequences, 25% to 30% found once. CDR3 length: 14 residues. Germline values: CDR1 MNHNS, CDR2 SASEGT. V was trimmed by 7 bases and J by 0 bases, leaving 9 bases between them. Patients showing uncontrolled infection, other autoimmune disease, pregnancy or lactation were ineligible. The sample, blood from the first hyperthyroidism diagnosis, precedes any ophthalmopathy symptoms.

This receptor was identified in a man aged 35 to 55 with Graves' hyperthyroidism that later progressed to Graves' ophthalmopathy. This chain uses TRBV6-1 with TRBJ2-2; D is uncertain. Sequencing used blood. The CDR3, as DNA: TGTGCCAGCACAGAGGACGCGAACACCGGGGAGCTGTTTTTT. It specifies CASTEDANTGELFF.